A single sample is the source of the 26 T cell receptor beta chains below, sequenced in a study of T cell responses to AZD1222 COVID-19 vaccine. Method: immunoSEQ multiplex PCR; TCRdb's copy keeps in-frame clones and lacks some. The repertoire has approximately 100,000 clones, more than 75% of them found once; the top ten carry over 3%. This material consisted of peripheral blood, taken on day 0 of AZD1222 vaccination. These receptors were taken from an adult in good health.

The rearrangement joins TRBV6-2 or TRBV6-3 to TRBJ1-1; no definite D call. CDR3 length: 11 amino acids. Trimming shortened V by 5 bases and J by 8 bases, and 9 bases separated the two germline ends. Germline V gene lookup returns CDR1 MNHEY and CDR2 SVGEGT. The CDR3 reads CASSRFAEAFF. The DNA for the CDR3 is TGTGCCAGCAGTCGCTTTGCGGAAGCTTTCTTT.

The CDR3 nucleotides read TGTGCCAGCAGTTCCTCCGGGACCAGGGGCTACACCTTC. It encodes CASSSSGTRGYTF. The chain combines TRBV6-5 with TRBJ1-2; D is possibly TRBD1 (5 bases). The CDR3 has 13 amino acids. CDR1 MNHEY and CDR2 SVGAGI come from the germline V gene. V lost 4 bases, J lost 8 bases, and 14 bases lay in between.

The CDR3 here is CASSPSSSGYTF. The CDR3 nucleotides read TGTGCCAGCTCACCCTCCTCTTCGGGCTACACCTTC. The chain uses TRBV18 and TRBJ1-2; the D is unclear. This CDR3 region has 12 residues. Trimming left V 3 bases short and J 8 bases short, with 10 bases between. Germline V gives CDR1 KGHSH, CDR2 LQKENI.

The DNA of the CDR3 is TGCGCCAGCAGCCAGGGGACAGGGGGCTCTGGGGCCAACGTCCTGACTTTC. This translates into CASSQGTGGSGANVLTF. J is TRBJ2-6 and V is TRBV4-3; 11 bases agree with TRBD1. Trimming cost V 3 bases and J 0 bases; bases outside gene matches: 1. The CDR3 has 17 amino acids. The germline gives CDR1 LGHNA, CDR2 YSLEER.

The V gene is TRBV7-8, the J gene TRBJ1-5, with D possibly matching TRBD1 (5 bases). Between the trimmed V and J ends, which lost 2 bases and 2 bases, there was a span of 10 bases. Germline V gives CDR1 SGHVS, CDR2 FQNEAQ. The CDR3 sequence is 15 residues long. CDR3 bases: TGTGCCAGCAGCTTAAACGGGGCAGGCAATCAGCCCCAGCATTTT. It encodes CASSLNGAGNQPQHF.

The V call is TRBV28, the J call TRBJ1-6; D unclear. The CDR3 is 12 amino acids. Per the germline V gene, CDR1 is MDHEN and CDR2 is SYDVKM. V lost 6 bases and J 7 bases, leaving 7 bases between the germline ends. The chain's CDR3 is CASRSSNSPLHF. The CDR3 DNA reads as TGTGCCAGCAGGTCTTCGAATTCACCCCTCCACTTT.

The V and J genes are TRBV4-2 and TRBJ1-4, with TRBD1 matching 9 bases. The CDR3 is 15 residues long. Germline V gene lookup returns CDR1 LGHNA and CDR2 YNFKEQ. V dropped 2 bases and J dropped 7; count of bases not matched to a gene: 5. The CDR3 bases are TGTGCCAGCAGCCAACAACAGGGGGCGGTTGAAAAACTGTTTTTT. It specifies CASSQQQGAVEKLFF.

The table lists this clone with a count of one. The rearrangement uses TRBV5-6 and TRBJ2-6; 10 bases are shared with TRBD1. The J segment lost 0 bases and the V segment lost 4 bases, leaving 7 bases of the junction unmatched. Germline-derived CDR1 and CDR2 are SGHDT and YYEEEE. The CDR3 is 18 residues long. The CDR3 bases are TGTGCCAGCAGCCCGACCAGGGACAGGGGCTCTGGGGCCAACGTCCTGACTTTC. This translates into CASSPTRDRGSGANVLTF.

V is TRBV6-1 and J is TRBJ2-3; 9 bases are a match to TRBD1. The ends lost 2 bases at V and 3 bases at J; junction bases unmatched: 6. The CDR3 totals 16 residues. Germline V gene data show CDR1 as MNHNS and CDR2 as SASEGT. The CDR3, as DNA: TGTGCCAGCAGTGAATCCTCCGGACAGGGGACAGATACGCAGTATTTT. It is translated as CASSESSGQGTDTQYF.

The chain combines TRBV6-5 with TRBJ1-1; 7 positions agree with TRBD1. CDR1 and CDR2 from the germline V gene are MNHEY and SVGAGI. The CDR3 extends over 14 amino acids. V shed 5 bases and J 6 bases; nucleotides not matched to a gene: 9. The CDR3 here is CASSPGRGSAEAFF. The CDR3 nucleotides are TGTGCCAGCAGTCCAGGCAGGGGGAGCGCTGAAGCTTTCTTT.

The CDR3 DNA reads TGTGCCAGCAGCCCCCGCACAGGCCTTAGTACTCAGCCCCAGCATTTT. Translated, it gives CASSPRTGLSTQPQHF. V and J are TRBV7-8 and TRBJ1-5; D perhaps matches TRBD1 (5 bases). The CDR3 has 16 residues. The V end lost 5 bases, the J end lost 6 bases, and 20 bases lay between the germline ends. CDR1 and CDR2 from the germline V gene are SGHVS and FQNEAQ.

The chain couples TRBV5-6 to TRBJ2-1, with D possibly being TRBD1 or TRBD2 (5 bases each). There are 15 residues in the CDR3. Germline-derived CDR1 and CDR2 are SGHDT and YYEEEE. V dropped 4 bases and J dropped 0 bases, with 11 bases sitting between them. This CDR3 reads CASSPGRLSYNEQFF. The CDR3, as DNA: TGTGCCAGCAGCCCGGGACGACTCTCCTACAATGAGCAGTTCTTC.

The rearrangement joins TRBV30 to TRBJ1-1; weak D call: TRBD1 (5 bases). Trimming shortened V by 2 bases and J by 1 base, and 8 bases separated the two germline ends. Germline V gives CDR1 GTSNPN, CDR2 SVGIG (reference sequence). There are 13 residues in the CDR3. The CDR3 protein is CAWSRGTNTEAFF. The CDR3 DNA reads as TGTGCCTGGAGTCGCGGGACGAACACTGAAGCTTTCTTT. The whole variable domain, remainder taken from reference TRBV30 and TRBJ1-1, is SQTIHQWPATLVQPVGSPLSLECTVEGTSNPNLYWYRQAAGRGLQLLFYSVGIGQISSEVPQNLSASRPQDRQFILSSKKLLLSDSGFYLCAWSRGTNTEAFFGQGTRLTVV.

The chain carries TRBV4-3 and TRBJ1-6, with TRBD1 matching 9 bases. Germline V gives CDR1 LGHNA, CDR2 YSLEER. The CDR3 is 19 amino acids. J was trimmed by 10 bases and V by 4 bases; bases with no gene match: 20. CDR3 in DNA: TGCGCCAGCAGCCTCCGCTTGGACGCGTTGACAGGGGGAAAATCACCCCTCCACTTT. It translates to CASSLRLDALTGGKSPLHF.

The rearrangement links TRBV21-1 to TRBJ1-5; the D segment call TRBD1 is taken from the table without a DNA check. TRBV21-1 is an annotated pseudogene. The CDR3 runs to 15 residues. For the CDR3, the DNA is TGTGCCAGCAGCAAAGGTGCGGCAGGGGGTCAGCCCCAGCATTTT. Translation: CASSKGAAGGQPQHF.

The gene calls are TRBV18 and TRBJ2-1; D is ambiguous. The CDR3 length is 16 residues. V dropped 3 bases and J dropped 4 bases, with 16 bases sitting between them. Germline V gene sequence: CDR1 KGHSH, CDR2 LQKENI. In DNA, the CDR3 is TGTGCCAGCTCACCTCTAAGGGCGGTAGGTTACAATGAGCAGTTCTTC. Residues: CASSPLRAVGYNEQFF.

The V gene is TRBV7-9, the J gene TRBJ1-4, with D uncertain. Per the germline V gene, CDR1 is SEHNR and CDR2 is FQNEAQ (reference sequence). V shed 8 bases and J shed 7 bases, with 17 bases lying between them. The CDR3 consists of 14 residues. CDR3 bases: TGTGCCAGCGGTAATGTGCTTGAGGGTGAAAAACTGTTTTTT. Its protein is CASGNVLEGEKLFF.

This clone was detected a few times. This sequence joins TRBV5-4 and TRBJ1-3; 10 nucleotides align to TRBD1. In germline, CDR1 is SGHNT, CDR2 YYREEE (reference sequence). The trim removed 5 bases at V and 6 bases at J, leaving 5 bases unmatched. This CDR3 is built from 14 residues. The CDR3 loop is CASREGQGENTIYF. The CDR3 DNA follows: TGTGCCAGCAGAGAAGGACAGGGGGAAAACACCATATATTTT.

This chain connects TRBV7-9 to TRBJ1-6; D remains ambiguous. The V end lost 0 bases, the J end lost 9 bases, and 9 bases lay between the germline ends. The CDR3 is 14 amino acids. CDR1 is SEHNR, CDR2 FQNEAQ, per germline (reference sequence). For the CDR3, the DNA is TGTGCCAGCAGCTTAGCGGGGATGGGTTCACCCCTCCACTTT. Translating it yields CASSLAGMGSPLHF.

This clone was detected a few times. The rearrangement links TRBV27 to TRBJ2-7, with TRBD1 matching 9 bases. The length of the CDR3 is 14 residues. Per the germline V gene, CDR1 is MNHEY and CDR2 is SMNVEV (reference sequence). After removal of 2 bases from V and 6 bases from J, the junction contained 5 bases not matched to a gene. The CDR3 loop reads CASSLTRTGVEQYF. In DNA, the CDR3 is TGTGCCAGCAGTTTAACCAGGACAGGGGTCGAGCAGTACTTC.

This clone was seen only a few times. This sequence joins TRBV7-9 and TRBJ2-7, with a weak D call TRBD2 (6 bases). The CDR3 runs to 12 residues. The germline V and J ends were trimmed by 7 bases and 3 bases, with 10 bases remaining between them. The germline V gene encodes CDR1 SEHNR and CDR2 FQNEAQ (reference sequence). The chain's CDR3 is CASTLGGYEQYF. For the CDR3, the DNA is TGTGCCAGCACCCTCGGGGGCTACGAGCAGTACTTC. Full variable domain (rest looked up from reference TRBV7-9 and TRBJ2-7): DTGVSQNPRHKITKRGQNVTFRCDPISEHNRLYWYRQTLGQGPEFLTYFQNEAQLEKSRLLSDRFSAERPKGSFSTLEIQRTEQGDSAMYLCASTLGGYEQYFGPGTRLTVT.

The chain links TRBV10-3 to TRBJ1-1; D is unclear. Per germline, CDR1 ENHRY and CDR2 SYGVKD. The CDR3 is made up of 13 amino acids. V gave up 10 bases and J gave up 0 bases, with 12 bases separating them. This CDR3 is CATRLTVNTEAFF. CDR3 DNA: TGTGCCACCCGCCTTACAGTGAACACTGAAGCTTTCTTT.

The chain is built from TRBV15 and TRBJ2-3; 8 positions agree with TRBD2. The CDR3 totals 14 residues. The germline CDR1 and CDR2 sequences are LNHNV and YYDKDF (reference sequence). The chain's CDR3 is CAVNRGGGLDTQYF. CDR3 DNA sequence: TGTGCTGTTAACCGGGGCGGGGGGCTGGATACGCAGTATTTT.

The chain joins TRBV4-3 to TRBJ1-1; D may be TRBD1 (5 bases). Trimming left V 0 bases short and J 11 bases short, with 13 bases between. The germline CDR1 and CDR2 sequences are LGHNA and YSLEER. This CDR3 has 13 residues. The CDR3: CASSQDRGIQAFF. The CDR3 DNA follows: TGCGCCAGCAGCCAAGATAGGGGTATTCAGGCTTTCTTT.

The genes are TRBV5-1 and TRBJ2-3; D possibly matches TRBD1 or TRBD2 (5 bases each). Per the germline V gene, CDR1 is SGHRS and CDR2 is YFSETQ. Deletions cut 1 base from V and 2 bases from J, with 11 bases between. The CDR3 sequence is 15 residues long. The CDR3 sequence is CASSLPLGTTDTQYF. CDR3 in DNA: TGCGCCAGCAGCTTGCCGCTGGGGACCACAGATACGCAGTATTTT.

The chain joins TRBV11-2 to TRBJ2-5; 10 nucleotides agree with TRBD1. Per germline, CDR1 SGHAT and CDR2 FQNNGV. V was clipped by 5 bases and J by 5 bases; unmatched bases: 11. The CDR3 loop spans 16 amino acids. CDR3 in DNA: TGTGCCAGCAGCAATTTAGACAGGGGGCTGATGGAGACCCAGTACTTC. This translates into CASSNLDRGLMETQYF.